Included here is one T cell receptor beta chain sequence, with context. Antigen unknown. Semiquantitative ARM-PCR amplified T cell receptor alpha and beta CDR3 regions from mRNA. Exponential amplification used communal superprimers after tagged nested gene-specific primers in ARM-PCR. Exonuclease cleared nested primers, then first-round products were reamplified. TCRdb independently ran MiXCR on the multiplex PCR reads; one entry per CDR3 protein. This table has under 6,500 distinct CDR3 sequences, around 62% appearing once. This record comes from a study of relationships among human T cell subsets. Study results and limitations: The seven subsets showed no significant differences in gene usage or CDR3 length. Bead sorting may have left some CD4+CD8+ double-positive cells.

CDR3 length: 14 amino acids. Per germline, CDR1 SGHRS and CDR2 YFSETQ. V trimming: 4 bases; J trimming: 5 bases; junction bases outside the gene matches: 6. The CD8+ T cells came from negative anti-CD4 multisort bead selection followed by positive anti-CD8 selection. Sequencing was carried out using CD8+ T cells sorted from blood. J is TRBJ2-5 and V is TRBV5-1; 9 bases match TRBD2. The clonotype originates from a man between 40 and 49 years old in good health. CDR3 DNA sequence: TGCGCCAGCAGCCAAGGGACTAGCCGCGAGACCCAGTACTTC. Its translation is CASSQGTSRETQYF.